This T cell receptor (beta chain) stems from a study of blood T cell repertoires in COVID-19. For the study at large: Italy, Spain and the United States were the sources of the convalescent and acute COVID-19 samples.

This clone was recorded only once. Adults between about 18 and 89 years of age took part from under 25 US areas. The germline V and J ends were trimmed by 10 bases and 3 bases, with 15 bases remaining between them. This CDR3 has 14 residues. Germline CDR1 and CDR2: KGHDR and SFDVKD. Clones were read by immunoSEQ multiplex PCR, and TCRdb kept only the in-frame ones, dropping some. The sample holds approximately 220,000 clones, approximately 86% seen once. The sequence came from a middle-aged woman with acute COVID-19. The specimen was PBMCs or T cells enriched from blood (not recorded which). This chain connects TRBV24-1 to TRBJ1-5; a possible D gene is TRBD1 (5 bases). The CDR3 loop reads CATAGTSNNQPQHF. CDR3 in DNA: TGTGCCACAGCCGGGACTTCCAACAATCAGCCCCAGCATTTT.